This T cell receptor beta chain derives from a study of blood T cell repertoires in COVID-19. Overall study: Material from acute and convalescent COVID-19 was sourced from the United States, Italy and Spain. From T cells, B-cell-depleted T cells, or PBMCs came the material, which was cDNA or gDNA.

Produced via immunoSEQ multiplex PCR; TCRdb's table is partial and in-frame only. The profile covers roughly 100,000 clones, with just over 85% appearing a single time and 7.5% to 9.5% taken by the ten largest. With V trimmed by 5 bases and J by 1 base, 6 bases remained unmatched. The CDR3 runs to 16 residues. Per germline, CDR1 MNHEY and CDR2 SMNVEV (reference sequence). The chain is built from TRBV27 and TRBJ2-1; 9 nucleotides align to TRBD2. The specimen was peripheral blood. This sequence originates from a woman in her sixties or seventies with acute or convalescent COVID-19. The CDR3 sequence is CASSISGSGSYNEQFF. For the CDR3, the DNA is TGTGCCAGCAGTATTAGCGGGAGTGGGTCCTACAATGAGCAGTTCTTC.